This T cell receptor beta chain was sequenced for a study of T cell changes during pregnancy in multiple sclerosis. Generated by immunoSEQ multiplex PCR, the TCRdb table keeps only in-frame clones and is missing some. The sample carries 65,000 to 75,000 clones, 80% to 95% recorded once. Trimming removed 3 bases at V and 0 bases at J, with 15 bases between. Per the germline V gene, CDR1 is SGHRS and CDR2 is YFSETQ. The CDR3 has 16 residues. The genes are TRBV5-1 and TRBJ1-1; D remains ambiguous. The TCR sequence derives from a female donor in good health, enrolled as a control in a pregnancy study. Sequencing used CD8+ T cells from peripheral blood mononuclear cells, obtained in the third trimester of pregnancy. The CDR3 region is CASSSFSGSMNTEAFF. CDR3 DNA: TGCGCCAGCAGCTCGTTCTCGGGGTCCATGAACACTGAAGCTTTCTTT.